This TCR beta chain was sequenced during a study of metastatic and nonmetastatic thyroid tumors. The CDR3 loop spans 16 amino acids. Trimming removed 6 bases at V and 3 bases at J, with 18 bases between. Thyroid surgery had not been preceded by any treatment in any patient. In this sample, this clone turned up many times. TCRdb called clones again from the PCR reads with MiXCR. Here the sample spans roughly 15,000 clones, 24% being singletons. The sequencing input was tumor tissue. This receptor was obtained from a female donor with papillary thyroid cancer or a benign thyroid nodule (not recorded which). Some clones in this sample may be carry-over from other donors' samples. The chain recombines TRBV12-3 or TRBV12-4 with TRBJ1-5; a weak D match, TRBD1 (6 bases). The CDR3 reads CASSRGSGAANQPQHF. In nucleotides, the CDR3 is TGTGCCAGCAGCCGGGGATCGGGGGCAGCCAATCAGCCCCAGCATTTT.